This record concerns one TCR beta chain sequence. Graves' hyperthyroidism showing no ophthalmopathy progression within 18 months was considered stable. The data originate from a study of T cells in Graves' hyperthyroidism and ophthalmopathy. Researchers amplified the TCR beta CDR3 regions from RNA transcripts. TCR CDR3 underwent first-round RT-PCR with the HTBI primer set. Via MiXCR, TCRdb re-called the multiplex PCR reads, giving one row per CDR3 protein. The sample lists 480,000 or so distinct CDR3 sequences, about an eighth occurring once. Trimming pared 6 bases from V and 0 bases from J, leaving 6 bases between. In germline, CDR1 is MNHNS, CDR2 SASEGT. This CDR3 contains 13 residues.

The TCR comes from a woman between 18 and 30 years old with Graves' hyperthyroidism. The sequenced sample consisted of blood. The chain uses TRBV6-1 and TRBJ1-5; D not resolved. CDR3 sequence reads: CASSPFSNQPQHF. The CDR3 DNA reads TGTGCCAGCAGCCCATTTAGCAATCAGCCCCAGCATTTT.